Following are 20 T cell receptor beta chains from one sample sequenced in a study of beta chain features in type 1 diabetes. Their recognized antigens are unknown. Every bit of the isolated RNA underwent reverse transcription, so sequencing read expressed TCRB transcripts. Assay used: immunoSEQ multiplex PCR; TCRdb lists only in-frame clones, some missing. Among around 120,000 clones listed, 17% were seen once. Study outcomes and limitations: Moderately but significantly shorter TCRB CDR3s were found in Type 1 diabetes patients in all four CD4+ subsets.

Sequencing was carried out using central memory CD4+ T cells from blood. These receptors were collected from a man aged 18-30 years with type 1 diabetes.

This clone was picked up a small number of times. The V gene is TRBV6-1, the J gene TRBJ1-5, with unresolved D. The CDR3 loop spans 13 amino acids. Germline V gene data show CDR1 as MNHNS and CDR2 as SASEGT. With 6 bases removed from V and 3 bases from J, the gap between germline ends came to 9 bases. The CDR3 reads CASRGILNQPQHF. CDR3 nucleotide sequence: TGTGCCAGCAGGGGGATTCTCAATCAGCCCCAGCATTTT.

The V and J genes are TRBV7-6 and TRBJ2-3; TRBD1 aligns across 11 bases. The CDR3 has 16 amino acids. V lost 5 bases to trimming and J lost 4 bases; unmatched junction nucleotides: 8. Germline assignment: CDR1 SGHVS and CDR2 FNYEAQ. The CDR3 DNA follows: TGTGCCAGCAGCAAGCTCCCGGGACAGGGGGCAGATACGCAGTATTTT. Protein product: CASSKLPGQGADTQYF.

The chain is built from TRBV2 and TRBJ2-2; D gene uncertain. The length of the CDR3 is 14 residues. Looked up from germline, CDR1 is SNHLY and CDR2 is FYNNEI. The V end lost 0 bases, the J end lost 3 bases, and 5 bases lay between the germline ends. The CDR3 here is CASSEALDTGELFF. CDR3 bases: TGTGCCAGCAGTGAAGCGCTGGACACCGGGGAGCTGTTTTTT. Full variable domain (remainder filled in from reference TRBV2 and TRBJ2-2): EPEVTQTPSHQVTQMGQEVILRCVPISNHLYFYWYRQILGQKVEFLVSFYNNEISEKSEIFDDQFSVERPDGSNFTLKIRSTKLEDSAMYFCASSEALDTGELFFGEGSRLTVL.

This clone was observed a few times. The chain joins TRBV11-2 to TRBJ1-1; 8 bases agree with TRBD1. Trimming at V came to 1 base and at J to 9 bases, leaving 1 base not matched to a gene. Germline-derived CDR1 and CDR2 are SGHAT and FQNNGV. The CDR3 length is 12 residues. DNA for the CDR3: TGTGCCAGCAGCTTAGGGACAGGGAAAGCTTTCTTT. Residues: CASSLGTGKAFF. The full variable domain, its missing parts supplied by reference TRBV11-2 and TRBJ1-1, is EAGVAQSPRYKIIEKRQSVAFWCNPISGHATLYWYQQILGQGPKLLIQFQNNGVVDDSQLPKDRFSAERLKGVDSTLKIQPAKLEDSAVYLCASSLGTGKAFFGQGTRLTVV.

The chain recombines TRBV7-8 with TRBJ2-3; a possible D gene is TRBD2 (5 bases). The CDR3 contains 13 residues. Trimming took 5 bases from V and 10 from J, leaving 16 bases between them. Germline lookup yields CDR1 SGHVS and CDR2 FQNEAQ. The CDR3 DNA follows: TGTGCCAGCAGCCCGGGATCGGGGTGGGCGCAGTATTTT. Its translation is CASSPGSGWAQYF. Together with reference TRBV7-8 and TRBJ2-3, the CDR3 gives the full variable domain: GAGVSQSPRYKVAKRGQDVALRCDPISGHVSLFWYQQALGQGPEFLTYFQNEAQLDKSGLPSDRFFAERPEGSVSTLKIQRTQQEDSAVYLCASSPGSGWAQYFGPGTRLTVL.

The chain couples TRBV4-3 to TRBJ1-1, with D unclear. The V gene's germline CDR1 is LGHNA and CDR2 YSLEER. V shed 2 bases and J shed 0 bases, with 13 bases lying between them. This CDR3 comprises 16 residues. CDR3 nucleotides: TGCGCCAGCAGCCAAAGCCCTTTAGGCCTGAACACTGAAGCTTTCTTT. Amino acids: CASSQSPLGLNTEAFF.

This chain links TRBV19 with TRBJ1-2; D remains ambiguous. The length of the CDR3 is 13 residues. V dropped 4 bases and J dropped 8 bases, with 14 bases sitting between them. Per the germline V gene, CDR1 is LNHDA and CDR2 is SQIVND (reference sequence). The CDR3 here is CASSTFGLGGYTF. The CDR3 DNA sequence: TGTGCCAGTAGTACGTTTGGTTTAGGCGGCTACACCTTC.

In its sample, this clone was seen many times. The DNA of the CDR3 is TGTGCCCTGGGACTAGCGGGAGAGACAGATACGCAGTATTTT. Residues: CALGLAGETDTQYF. The V call is TRBV10-3, the J call TRBJ2-3, with 14 bases identical to TRBD2. J gave up 3 bases and V 11 bases, and 4 bases lay outside the gene matches. CDR1 ENHRY and CDR2 SYGVKD come from the germline V gene. The CDR3 sequence is 14 residues long.

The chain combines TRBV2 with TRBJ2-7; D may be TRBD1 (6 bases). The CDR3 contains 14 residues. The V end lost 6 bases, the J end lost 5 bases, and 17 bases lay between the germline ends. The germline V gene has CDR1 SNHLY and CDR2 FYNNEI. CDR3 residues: CASRKVQGSHEQYF. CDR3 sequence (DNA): TGTGCCAGCAGAAAAGTACAGGGTTCCCACGAGCAGTACTTC.

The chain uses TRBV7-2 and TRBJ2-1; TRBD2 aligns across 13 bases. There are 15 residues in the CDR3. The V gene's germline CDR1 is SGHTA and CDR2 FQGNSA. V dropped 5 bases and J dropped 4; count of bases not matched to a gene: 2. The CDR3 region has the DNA TGTGCCAGCAGCGCACTAGCGGGAGGGTACAATGAGCAGTTCTTC. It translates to CASSALAGGYNEQFF.

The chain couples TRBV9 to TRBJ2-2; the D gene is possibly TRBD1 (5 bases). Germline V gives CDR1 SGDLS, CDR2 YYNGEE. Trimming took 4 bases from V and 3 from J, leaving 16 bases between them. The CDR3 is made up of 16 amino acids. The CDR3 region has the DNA TGTGCCAGCAGCCTCACCGACAGATCCTACACCGGGGAGCTGTTTTTT. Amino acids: CASSLTDRSYTGELFF.

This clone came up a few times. The CDR3 here is CASGGYQETQYF. The CDR3 DNA reads TGTGCCAGCGGCGGGTATCAAGAGACCCAGTACTTC. This chain links TRBV6-5 with TRBJ2-5; maybe TRBD2 (5 bases). This CDR3 is 12 amino acids long. Germline CDR1 is MNHEY and CDR2 is SVGAGI. Trimming took 8 bases from V and 2 from J, leaving 9 bases between them.

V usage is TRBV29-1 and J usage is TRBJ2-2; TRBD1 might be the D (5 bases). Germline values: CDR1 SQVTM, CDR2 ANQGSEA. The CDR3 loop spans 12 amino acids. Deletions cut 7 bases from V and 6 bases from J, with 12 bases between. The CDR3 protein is CSGRGNSGELFF. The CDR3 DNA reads TGCAGCGGTAGGGGCAACTCCGGGGAGCTGTTTTTT.

The DNA of the CDR3 is TGTGCCAGCAGCGTAGAAGGCTACCAAGAGACCCAGTACTTC. Translating gives CASSVEGYQETQYF. The chain uses TRBV9 and TRBJ2-5; D is unclear. The CDR3 has 14 amino acids. Germline V gene data show CDR1 as SGDLS and CDR2 as YYNGEE. V was cut by 0 bases and J by 0 bases, with 6 bases left in between.

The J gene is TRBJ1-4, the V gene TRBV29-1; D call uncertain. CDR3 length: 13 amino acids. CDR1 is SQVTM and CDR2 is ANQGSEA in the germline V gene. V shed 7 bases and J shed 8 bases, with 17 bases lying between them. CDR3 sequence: CSALRGIGEKLFF. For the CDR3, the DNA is TGCAGCGCCCTACGGGGTATCGGGGAAAAACTGTTTTTT. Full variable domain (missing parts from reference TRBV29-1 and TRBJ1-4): SAVISQKPSRDICQRGTSLTIQCQVDSQVTMMFWYRQQPGQSLTLIATANQGSEATYESGFVIDKFPISRPNLTFSTLTVSNMSPEDSSIYLCSALRGIGEKLFFGSGTQLSVL.

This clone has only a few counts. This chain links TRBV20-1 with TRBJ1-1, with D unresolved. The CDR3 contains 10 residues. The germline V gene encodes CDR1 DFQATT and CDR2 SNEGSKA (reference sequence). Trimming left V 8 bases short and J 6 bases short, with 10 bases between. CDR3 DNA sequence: TGCAGTACTGGGCTGGCTGAAGCTTTCTTT. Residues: CSTGLAEAFF.

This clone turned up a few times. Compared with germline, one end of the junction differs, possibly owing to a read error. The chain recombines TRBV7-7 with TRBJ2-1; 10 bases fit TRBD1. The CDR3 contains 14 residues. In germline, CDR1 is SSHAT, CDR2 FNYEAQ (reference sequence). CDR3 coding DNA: TGTGCTAGCAGCTCTTCGGACAGGGGGGATGAGCAGTTCTTC. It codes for CASSSSDRGDEQFF.

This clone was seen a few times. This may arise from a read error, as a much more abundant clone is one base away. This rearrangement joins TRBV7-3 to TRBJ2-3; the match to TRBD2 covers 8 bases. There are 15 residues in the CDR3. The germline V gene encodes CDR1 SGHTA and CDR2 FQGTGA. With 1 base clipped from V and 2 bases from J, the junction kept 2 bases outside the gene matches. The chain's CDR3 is CASSLRREDTDTQYF. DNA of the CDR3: TGTGCCAGCAGCTTAAGGCGGGAGGACACAGATACGCAGTATTTT.

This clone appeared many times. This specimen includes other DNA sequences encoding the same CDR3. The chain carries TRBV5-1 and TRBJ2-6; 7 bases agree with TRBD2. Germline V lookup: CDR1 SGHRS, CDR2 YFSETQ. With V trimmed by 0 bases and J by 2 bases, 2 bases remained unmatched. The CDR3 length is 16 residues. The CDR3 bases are TGCGCCAGCAGCTTGGCCCTAGCGGCTGGGGCCAACGTCCTGACTTTC. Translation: CASSLALAAGANVLTF. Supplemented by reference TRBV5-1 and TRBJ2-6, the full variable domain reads KAGVTQTPRYLIKTRGQQVTLSCSPISGHRSVSWYQQTPGQGLQFLFEYFSETQRNKGNFPGRFSGRQFSNSRSEMNVSTLELGDSALYLCASSLALAAGANVLTFGAGSRLTVL.

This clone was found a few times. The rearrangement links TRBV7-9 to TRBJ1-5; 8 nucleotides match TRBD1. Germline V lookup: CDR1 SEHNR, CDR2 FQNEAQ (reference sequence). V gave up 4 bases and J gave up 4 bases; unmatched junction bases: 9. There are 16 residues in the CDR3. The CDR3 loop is CASSSLGRQGNQPQHF. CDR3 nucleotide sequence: TGTGCCAGCAGCTCCCTAGGAAGACAGGGGAATCAGCCCCAGCATTTT.